The source of this TCR beta chain is a study of cytomegalovirus exposure and HLA in healthy donors. Broader study findings: Rare sequences made up most TCRs, while some public TCRs were found in many donors.

Turning to this clone: Its antigen is undetermined.

Vbeta (60) and Jbeta (13) primers were used in the PCR. The assay was immunoSEQ multiplex PCR, and TCRdb's table has in-frame clones only and misses some. The repertoire holds approximately 250,000 clones, with around four fifths as singletons. The TCR comes from a boy between 10 and 17 years old in good health and CMV-seronegative. What was sequenced was PBMCs.

The CDR3 bases are TGTGCCACCAGCAGAGATGTGGCAGGGGAACGCTCGGAACAGCCCCAGCATTTT. It specifies CATSRDVAGERSEQPQHF. The chain links TRBV15 to TRBJ1-5; maybe TRBD1 (6 bases). This CDR3 has 18 amino acids. Trimming left V 0 bases short and J 7 bases short, with 22 bases between. Germline V gene sequence: CDR1 LNHNV, CDR2 YYDKDF (reference sequence).